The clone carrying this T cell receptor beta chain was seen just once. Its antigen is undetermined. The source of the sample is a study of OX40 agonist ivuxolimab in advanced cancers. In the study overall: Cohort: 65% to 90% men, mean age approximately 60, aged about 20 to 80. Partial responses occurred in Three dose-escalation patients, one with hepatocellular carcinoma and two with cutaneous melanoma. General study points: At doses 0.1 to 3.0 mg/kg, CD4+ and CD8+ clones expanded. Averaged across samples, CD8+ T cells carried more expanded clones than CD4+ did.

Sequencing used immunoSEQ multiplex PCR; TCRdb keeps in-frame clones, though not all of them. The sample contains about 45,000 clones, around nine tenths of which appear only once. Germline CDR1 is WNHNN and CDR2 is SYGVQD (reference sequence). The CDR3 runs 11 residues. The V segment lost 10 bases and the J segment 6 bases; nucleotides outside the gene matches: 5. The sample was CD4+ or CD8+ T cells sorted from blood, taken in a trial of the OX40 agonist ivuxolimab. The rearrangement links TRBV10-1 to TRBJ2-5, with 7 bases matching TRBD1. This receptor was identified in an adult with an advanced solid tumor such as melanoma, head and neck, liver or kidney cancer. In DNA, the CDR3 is TGCGCCACCACAGGGGTAAAGACCCAGTACTTC. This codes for CATTGVKTQYF.